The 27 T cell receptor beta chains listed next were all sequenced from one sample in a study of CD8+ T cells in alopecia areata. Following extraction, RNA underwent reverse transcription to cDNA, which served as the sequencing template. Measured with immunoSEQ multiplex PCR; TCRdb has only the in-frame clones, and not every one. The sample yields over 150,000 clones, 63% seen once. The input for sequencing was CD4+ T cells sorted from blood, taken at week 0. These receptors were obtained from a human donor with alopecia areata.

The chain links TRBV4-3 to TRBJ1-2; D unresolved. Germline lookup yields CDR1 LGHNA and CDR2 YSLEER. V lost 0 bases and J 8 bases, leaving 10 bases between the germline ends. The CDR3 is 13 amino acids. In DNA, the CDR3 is TGCGCCAGCAGCCAAGATGGGAGGTGGGGCTACACCTTC. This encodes CASSQDGRWGYTF.

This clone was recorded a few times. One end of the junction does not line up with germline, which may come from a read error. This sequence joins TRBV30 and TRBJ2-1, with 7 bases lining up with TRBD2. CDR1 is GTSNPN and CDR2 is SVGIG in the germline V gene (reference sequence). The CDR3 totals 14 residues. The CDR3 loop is CAWTSGGSYDEQFF. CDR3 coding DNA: TGTGCCTGGACCTCGGGAGGCTCCTACGATGAGCAGTTCTTC.

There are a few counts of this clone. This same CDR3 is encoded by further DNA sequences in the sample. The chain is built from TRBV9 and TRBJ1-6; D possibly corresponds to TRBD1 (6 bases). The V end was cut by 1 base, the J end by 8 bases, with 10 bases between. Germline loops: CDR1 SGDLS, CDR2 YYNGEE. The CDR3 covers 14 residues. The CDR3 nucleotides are TGTGCCAGCAGCGTAACAGGGAACGATTCACCCCTCCACTTT. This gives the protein CASSVTGNDSPLHF.

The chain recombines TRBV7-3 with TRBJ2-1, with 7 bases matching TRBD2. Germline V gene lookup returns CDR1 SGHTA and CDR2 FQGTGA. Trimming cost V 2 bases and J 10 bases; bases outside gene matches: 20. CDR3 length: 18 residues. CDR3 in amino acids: CASSLLGGRTRSGGEQFF. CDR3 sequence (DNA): TGTGCCAGCAGCTTACTCGGTGGGCGGACTAGGTCCGGCGGGGAGCAGTTCTTC.

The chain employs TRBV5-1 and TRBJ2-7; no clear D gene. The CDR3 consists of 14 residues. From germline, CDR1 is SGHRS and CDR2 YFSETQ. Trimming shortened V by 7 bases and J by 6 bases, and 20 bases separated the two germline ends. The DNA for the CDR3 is TGCGCCAGCCGGGCAGAAGAAGCGTCCCTCGAGCAGTACTTC. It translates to CASRAEEASLEQYF.

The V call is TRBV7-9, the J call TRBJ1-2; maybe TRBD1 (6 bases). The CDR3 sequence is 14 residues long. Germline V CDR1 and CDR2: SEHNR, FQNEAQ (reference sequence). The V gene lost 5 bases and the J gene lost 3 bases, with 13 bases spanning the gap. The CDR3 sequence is CASSRDRLHYGYTF. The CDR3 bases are TGTGCCAGCAGCAGAGACAGGCTCCACTATGGCTACACCTTC.

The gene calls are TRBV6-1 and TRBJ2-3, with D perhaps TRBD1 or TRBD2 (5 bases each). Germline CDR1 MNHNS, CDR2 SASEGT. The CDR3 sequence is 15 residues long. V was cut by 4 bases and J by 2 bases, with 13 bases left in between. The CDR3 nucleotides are TGTGCCAGCAGTGGGATGGGGGAGACCACAGATACGCAGTATTTT. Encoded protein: CASSGMGETTDTQYF.

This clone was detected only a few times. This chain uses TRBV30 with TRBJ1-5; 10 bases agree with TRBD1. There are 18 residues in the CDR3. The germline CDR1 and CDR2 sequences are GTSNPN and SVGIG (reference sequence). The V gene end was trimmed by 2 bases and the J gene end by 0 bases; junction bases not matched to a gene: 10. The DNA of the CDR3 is TGTGCCTGGAGTAGGGGGACAGGGGCTTGGTTTAGCAATCAGCCCCAGCATTTT. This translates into CAWSRGTGAWFSNQPQHF.

The CDR3: CASSLRPGSGALGTQYF. The CDR3 DNA sequence: TGTGCCAGCAGCCTCCGGCCCGGTTCCGGGGCTCTTGGGACCCAGTACTTC. The chain is built from TRBV9 and TRBJ2-5; D may match TRBD1 or TRBD2 (5 bases each). The germline CDR1 and CDR2 sequences are SGDLS and YYNGEE. Trimming shortened V by 4 bases and J by 7 bases, and 26 bases separated the two germline ends. The length of the CDR3 is 17 residues. Supplemented by reference TRBV9 and TRBJ2-5, the full variable domain reads DSGVTQTPKHLITATGQRVTLRCSPRSGDLSVYWYQQSLDQGLQFLIQYYNGEERAKGNILERFSAQQFPDLHSELNLSSLELGDSALYFCASSLRPGSGALGTQYFGPGTRLLVL.

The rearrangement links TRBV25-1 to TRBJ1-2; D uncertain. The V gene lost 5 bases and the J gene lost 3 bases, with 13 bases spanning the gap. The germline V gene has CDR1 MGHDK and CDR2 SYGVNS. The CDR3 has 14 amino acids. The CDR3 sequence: CASSPRGVYYGYTF. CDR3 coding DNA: TGTGCCAGCAGTCCCCGGGGAGTCTACTATGGCTACACCTTC.

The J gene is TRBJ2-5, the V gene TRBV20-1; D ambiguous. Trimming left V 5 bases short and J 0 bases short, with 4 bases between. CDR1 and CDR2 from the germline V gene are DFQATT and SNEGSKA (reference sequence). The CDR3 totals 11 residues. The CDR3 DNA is TGCAGTGCTCAGTACCAAGAGACCCAGTACTTC. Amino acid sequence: CSAQYQETQYF.

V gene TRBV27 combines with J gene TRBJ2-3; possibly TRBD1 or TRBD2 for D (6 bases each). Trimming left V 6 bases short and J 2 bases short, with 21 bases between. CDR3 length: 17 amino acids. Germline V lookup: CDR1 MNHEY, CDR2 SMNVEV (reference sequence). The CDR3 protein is CASSLGPVGGHTDTQYF. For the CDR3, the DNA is TGTGCCAGCAGCCTAGGGCCGGTGGGGGGCCACACAGATACGCAGTATTTT.

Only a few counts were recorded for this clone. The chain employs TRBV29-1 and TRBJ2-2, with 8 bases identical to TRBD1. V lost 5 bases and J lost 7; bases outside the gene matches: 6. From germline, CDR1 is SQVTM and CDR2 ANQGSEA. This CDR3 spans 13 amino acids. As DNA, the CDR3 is TGCAGCGTTATACAGGGGGTTGGCGGGGAGCTGTTTTTT. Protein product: CSVIQGVGGELFF.

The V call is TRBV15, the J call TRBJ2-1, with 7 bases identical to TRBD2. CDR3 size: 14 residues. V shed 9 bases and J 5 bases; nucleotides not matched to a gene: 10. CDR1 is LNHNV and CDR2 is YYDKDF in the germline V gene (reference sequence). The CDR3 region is CATTRGVRDNEQFF. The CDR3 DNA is TGTGCCACGACACGGGGGGTTAGGGACAATGAGCAGTTCTTC.

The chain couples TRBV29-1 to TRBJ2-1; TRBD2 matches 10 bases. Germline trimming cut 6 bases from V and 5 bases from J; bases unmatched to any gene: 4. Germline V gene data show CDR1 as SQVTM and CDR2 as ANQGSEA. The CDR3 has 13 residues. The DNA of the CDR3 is TGCAGCGTAGGGACTAGCGCAGACAATGAGCAGTTCTTC. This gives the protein CSVGTSADNEQFF.

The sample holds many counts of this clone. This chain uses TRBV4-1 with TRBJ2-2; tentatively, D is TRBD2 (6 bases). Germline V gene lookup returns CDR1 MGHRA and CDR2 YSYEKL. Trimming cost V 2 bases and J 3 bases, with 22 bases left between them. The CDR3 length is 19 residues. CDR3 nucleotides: TGCGCCAGCAGCCAACAACAGCTGTGGAGAGGGGAGGACACCGGGGAGCTGTTTTTT. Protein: CASSQQQLWRGEDTGELFF.

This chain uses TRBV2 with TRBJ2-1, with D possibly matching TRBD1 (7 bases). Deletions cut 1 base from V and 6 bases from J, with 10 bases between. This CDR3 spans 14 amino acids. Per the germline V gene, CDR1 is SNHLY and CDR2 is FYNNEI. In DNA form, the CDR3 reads TGTGCCAGCAGTGAAGGCCAGGGGGGCAATGAGCAGTTCTTC. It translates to CASSEGQGGNEQFF.

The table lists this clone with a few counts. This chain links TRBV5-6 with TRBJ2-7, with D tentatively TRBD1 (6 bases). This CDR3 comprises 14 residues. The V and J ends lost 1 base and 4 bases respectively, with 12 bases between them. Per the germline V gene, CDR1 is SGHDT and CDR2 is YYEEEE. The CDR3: CASSLFGQIYEQYF. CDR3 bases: TGTGCCAGCAGCTTGTTTGGACAGATTTACGAGCAGTACTTC.

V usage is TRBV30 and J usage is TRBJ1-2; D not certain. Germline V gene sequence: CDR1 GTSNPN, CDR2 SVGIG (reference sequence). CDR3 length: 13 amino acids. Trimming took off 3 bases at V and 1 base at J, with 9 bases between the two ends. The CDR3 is CAWSRGNNYGYTF. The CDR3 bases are TGTGCCTGGAGCCGGGGAAATAACTATGGCTACACCTTC.

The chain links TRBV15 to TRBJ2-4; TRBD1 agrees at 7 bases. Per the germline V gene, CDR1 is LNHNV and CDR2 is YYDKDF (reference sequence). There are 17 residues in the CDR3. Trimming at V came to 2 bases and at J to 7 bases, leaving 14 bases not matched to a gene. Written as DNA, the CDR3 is TGTGCCACCAGCAGACGATTACAGGGGAGAGCGTCGAACATTCAGTACTTC. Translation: CATSRRLQGRASNIQYF.

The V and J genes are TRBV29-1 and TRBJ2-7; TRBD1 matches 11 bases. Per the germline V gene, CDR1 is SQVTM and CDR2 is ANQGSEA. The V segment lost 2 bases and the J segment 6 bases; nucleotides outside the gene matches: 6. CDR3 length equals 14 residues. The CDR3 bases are TGCAGCGTTGAATTCACGGACAGGGGGCGCGAGCAGTACTTC. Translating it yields CSVEFTDRGREQYF.

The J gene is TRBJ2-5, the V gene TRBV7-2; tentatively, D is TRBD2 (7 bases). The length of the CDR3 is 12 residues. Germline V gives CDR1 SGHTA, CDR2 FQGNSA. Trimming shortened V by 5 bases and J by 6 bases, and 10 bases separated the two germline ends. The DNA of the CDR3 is TGTGCCAGCAGCACGGGGGGCCAGACCCAGTACTTC. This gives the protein CASSTGGQTQYF.

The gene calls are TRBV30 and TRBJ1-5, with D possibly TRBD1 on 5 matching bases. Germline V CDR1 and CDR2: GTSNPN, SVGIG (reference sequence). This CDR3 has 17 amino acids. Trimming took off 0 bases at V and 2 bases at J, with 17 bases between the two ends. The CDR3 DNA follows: TGTGCCTGGAGTGTAATGGGGGGAGGTTCGGGCAATCAGCCCCAGCATTTT. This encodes CAWSVMGGGSGNQPQHF.

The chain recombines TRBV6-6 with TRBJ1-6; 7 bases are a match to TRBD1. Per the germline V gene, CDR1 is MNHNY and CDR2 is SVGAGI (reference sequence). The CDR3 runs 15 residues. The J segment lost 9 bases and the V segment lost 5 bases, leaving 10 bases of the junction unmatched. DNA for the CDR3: TGTGCCAGCAGTCCACGACAGGGTATGAGTTCACCCCTCCACTTT. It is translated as CASSPRQGMSSPLHF.

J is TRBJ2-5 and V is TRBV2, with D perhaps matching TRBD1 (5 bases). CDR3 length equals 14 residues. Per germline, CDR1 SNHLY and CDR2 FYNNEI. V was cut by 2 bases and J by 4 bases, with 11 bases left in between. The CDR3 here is CASSESPGRETQYF. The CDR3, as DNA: TGTGCCAGCAGTGAATCGCCAGGGCGAGAGACCCAGTACTTC.

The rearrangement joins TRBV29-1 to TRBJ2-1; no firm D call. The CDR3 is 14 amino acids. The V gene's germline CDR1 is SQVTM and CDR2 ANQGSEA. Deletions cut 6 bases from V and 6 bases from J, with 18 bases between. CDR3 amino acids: CSVGTSTARNEQFF. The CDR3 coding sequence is TGCAGCGTGGGCACCTCAACAGCCCGCAATGAGCAGTTCTTC.

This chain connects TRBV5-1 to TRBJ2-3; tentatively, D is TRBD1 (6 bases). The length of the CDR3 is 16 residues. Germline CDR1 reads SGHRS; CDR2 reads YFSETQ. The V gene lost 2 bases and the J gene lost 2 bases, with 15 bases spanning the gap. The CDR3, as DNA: TGCGCCAGCAGCTTAGCAGGGGCATCAAACACAGATACGCAGTATTTT. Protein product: CASSLAGASNTDTQYF. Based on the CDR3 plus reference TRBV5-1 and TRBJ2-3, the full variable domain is KAGVTQTPRYLIKTRGQQVTLSCSPISGHRSVSWYQQTPGQGLQFLFEYFSETQRNKGNFPGRFSGRQFSNSRSEMNVSTLELGDSALYLCASSLAGASNTDTQYFGPGTRLTVL.